This is a list of T cell receptor beta chains from one sample in a study of identical twins. TCRdb re-derived calls from the 5' RACE reads in MiXCR, one entry per CDR3 protein. Here the sample spans approximately 230,000 distinct CDR3 sequences, 5% to 7% being singletons. The same data also went into a second study, on T cells expressing NK-cell markers.

The sequencing sample was made of CD8+ T cells sorted from blood. The receptors were sampled from a woman under 30 in good health. Both conserved end residues are part of each CDR3. Fields, in order: CDR3 length, J gene, clone size, D gene, V gene, CDR3 protein, CDR3 DNA. The D gene is left open where the match is weak. Some rows have no size entry. The others give once, few or many, or a class for an expanded clone.

12,TRBJ1-1,few,NA,TRBV21-1,CASSKERTEAFF,TGTGCCAGCAGCAAAGAAAGAACAGAAGCTTTCTTT
11,TRBJ1-6,few,NA,TRBV6-6,CASTINSPLHF,TGTGCCAGCACCATTAATTCACCCCTCCACTTT
14,TRBJ2-1,few,TRBD2,TRBV10-2,CASTSGGSGNEQFF,TGCGCCAGCACCTCGGGGGGGTCGGGCAATGAGCAGTTCTTC
15,TRBJ2-3,NA,NA,TRBV6-1,CASSASRGWTDTQYF,TGTGCCAGCAGTGCATCCAGGGGATGGACAGATACGCAGTATTTT
16,TRBJ1-1,NA,TRBD1,TRBV14,CASSPRTGYSATEAFF,TGTGCCAGCAGCCCGAGGACAGGCTACTCGGCCACTGAAGCTTTCTTT
17,TRBJ1-1,many,TRBD1,TRBV7-9,CASSWTPGQARNTEAFF,TGTGCCAGCAGCTGGACACCCGGACAGGCGAGGAACACTGAAGCTTTCTTT
15,TRBJ2-1,many,TRBD2,TRBV6-5,CASSYMRGTNNEQFF,TGTGCCAGCAGTTACATGCGGGGGACCAACAATGAGCAGTTCTTC
13,TRBJ2-1,many,NA,TRBV12-3/TRBV12-4,CASSLGPGDEQFF,TGTGCCAGCAGCCTAGGACCGGGCGATGAGCAGTTCTTC
15,TRBJ1-1,NA,NA,TRBV2,CASTLVGGEDTEAFF,TGTGCCAGCACCCTAGTGGGGGGGGAGGACACTGAAGCTTTCTTT
14,TRBJ2-1,few,TRBD2,TRBV3-1,CASSPLAGLHGQFF,TGTGCCAGCAGCCCACTAGCGGGCCTACATGGGCAGTTCTTC
12,TRBJ1-1,NA,NA,TRBV7-2,CASGGHLTEAFF,TGTGCCAGCGGCGGACATCTCACTGAAGCTTTCTTT
15,TRBJ2-5,few,TRBD2,TRBV9,CASSPSGGSQETQYF,TGTGCCAGCAGCCCGAGCGGGGGATCCCAAGAGACCCAGTACTTC
15,TRBJ1-5,NA,NA,TRBV10-3,CATGRTWYSNQPQHF,TGTGCCACAGGGCGTACGTGGTATAGCAATCAGCCCCAGCATTTT
13,TRBJ1-5,many,NA,TRBV7-6,CASSLVVAQGPHF,TGTGCCAGCAGCTTAGTAGTGGCCCAGGGTCCGCATTTT
17,TRBJ2-1,NA,TRBD2,TRBV3-1,CASTQQVAGAPGSEQFF,TGTGCCAGCACCCAGCAGGTAGCGGGGGCACCTGGTAGTGAGCAGTTCTTC
12,TRBJ2-3,many,NA,TRBV18,CASSPPSDTQYF,TGTGCCAGCTCACCACCCTCAGATACGCAGTATTTT
11,TRBJ2-7,few,NA,TRBV7-9,CASSPQVEQYF,TGTGCCAGCAGCCCGCAGGTAGAGCAGTACTTC
16,TRBJ1-3,few,NA,TRBV11-2,CASSLSGRSSGNTIYF,TGTGCCAGCAGCTTATCAGGGCGGTCCTCTGGAAACACCATATATTTT
12,TRBJ1-1,few,NA,TRBV29-1,CSVGVGVTEAFF,TGCAGCGTTGGTGTCGGGGTTACTGAAGCTTTCTTT
18,TRBJ2-3,few,TRBD2,TRBV3-1,CASSQGLRREGLTDTQYF,TGTGCCAGCAGCCAAGGGCTCCGGCGGGAGGGCCTCACAGATACGCAGTATTTT
15,TRBJ2-7,many,TRBD2,TRBV6-1,CASSENGGGPYEQYF,TGTGCCAGCAGTGAAAACGGGGGGGGGCCCTACGAGCAGTACTTC
14,TRBJ2-1,few,NA,TRBV4-3,CASSPGKWGLEQFF,TGCGCCAGCAGCCCAGGCAAATGGGGTCTCGAGCAGTTCTTC
16,TRBJ1-2,NA,NA,TRBV6-1,CASSGWADAANYGYTF,TGTGCCAGCAGTGGGTGGGCGGACGCAGCTAACTATGGCTACACCTTC
14,TRBJ2-7,many,TRBD1,TRBV27,CASSPGQGVGEQYF,TGTGCCAGCAGTCCGGGACAGGGGGTTGGAGAGCAGTACTTC
16,TRBJ1-2,NA,NA,TRBV7-9,CASSLAPGREIYGYTF,TGTGCCAGCAGCTTAGCCCCCGGCAGGGAAATCTATGGCTACACCTTC
12,TRBJ2-6,NA,NA,TRBV6-2/TRBV6-3,CASSLGANVLTF,TGTGCCAGCTCCCTTGGGGCCAACGTCCTGACTTTC
14,TRBJ1-5,NA,NA,TRBV5-5,CASSFGVSNQPQHF,TGTGCCAGCAGCTTTGGGGTAAGCAATCAGCCCCAGCATTTT
15,TRBJ2-2,NA,NA,TRBV4-3,CASSQGARVAGELFF,TGCGCCAGCAGCCAAGGGGCGCGGGTGGCCGGGGAGCTGTTTTTT